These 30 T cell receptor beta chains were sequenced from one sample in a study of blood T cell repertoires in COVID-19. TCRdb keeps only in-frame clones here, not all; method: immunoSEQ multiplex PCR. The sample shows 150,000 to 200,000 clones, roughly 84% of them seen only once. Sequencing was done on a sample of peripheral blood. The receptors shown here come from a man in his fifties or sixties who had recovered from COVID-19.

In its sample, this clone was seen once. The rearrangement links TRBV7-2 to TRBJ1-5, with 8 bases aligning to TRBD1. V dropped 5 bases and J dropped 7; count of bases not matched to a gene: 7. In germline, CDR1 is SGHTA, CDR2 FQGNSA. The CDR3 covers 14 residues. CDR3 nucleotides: TGTGCCAGCAGCCCGGACAGGGAAGGGCAGCCCCAGCATTTT. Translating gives CASSPDREGQPQHF.

CDR3 DNA sequence: TGTGCCATCCCAGCGCGGGAGAGCTCCTATAATTCACCCCTCCACTTT. Translation gives CAIPARESSYNSPLHF. This sequence joins TRBV2 and TRBJ1-6, with D unclear. CDR1 is SNHLY, CDR2 FYNNEI, per germline. The CDR3 contains 16 residues. Trimming removed 10 bases from V and 0 bases from J, with 16 bases in between.

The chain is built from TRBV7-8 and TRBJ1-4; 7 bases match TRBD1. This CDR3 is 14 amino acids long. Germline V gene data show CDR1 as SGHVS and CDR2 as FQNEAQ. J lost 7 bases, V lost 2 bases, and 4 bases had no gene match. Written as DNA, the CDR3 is TGTGCCAGCAGCTTAAGAGGGGGCAGTGAAAAACTGTTTTTT. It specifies CASSLRGGSEKLFF.

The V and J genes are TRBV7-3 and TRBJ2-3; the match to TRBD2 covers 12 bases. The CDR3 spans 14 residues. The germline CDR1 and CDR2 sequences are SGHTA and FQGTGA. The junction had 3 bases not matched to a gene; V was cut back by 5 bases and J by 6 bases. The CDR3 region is CASSPGLAGDTQYF. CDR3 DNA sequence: TGTGCCAGCAGCCCCGGACTAGCGGGGGATACGCAGTATTTT.

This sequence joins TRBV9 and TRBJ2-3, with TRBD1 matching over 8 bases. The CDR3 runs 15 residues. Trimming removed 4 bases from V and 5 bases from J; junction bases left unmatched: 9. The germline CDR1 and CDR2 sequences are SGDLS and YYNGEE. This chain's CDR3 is CASSLAGRGRDTQYF. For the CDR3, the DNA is TGTGCCAGCAGCCTCGCGGGCAGGGGGCGAGATACGCAGTATTTT.

CDR3 residues: CASSPVSSEDTEAFF. The CDR3 nucleotides read TGTGCCAGCTCACCCGTCTCATCGGAGGACACTGAAGCTTTCTTT. The chain couples TRBV18 to TRBJ1-1; D unclear. Germline lookup yields CDR1 KGHSH and CDR2 LQKENI. The CDR3 is 15 residues long. Trimming removed 3 bases from V and 3 bases from J, with 14 bases in between.

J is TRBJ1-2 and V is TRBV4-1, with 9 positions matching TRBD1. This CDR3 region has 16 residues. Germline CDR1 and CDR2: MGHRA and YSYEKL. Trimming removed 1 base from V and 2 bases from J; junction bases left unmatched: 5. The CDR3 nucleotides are TGCGCCAGCAGCCAAGGAGCAGACAGGGGGAACTATGGCTACACCTTC. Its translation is CASSQGADRGNYGYTF.

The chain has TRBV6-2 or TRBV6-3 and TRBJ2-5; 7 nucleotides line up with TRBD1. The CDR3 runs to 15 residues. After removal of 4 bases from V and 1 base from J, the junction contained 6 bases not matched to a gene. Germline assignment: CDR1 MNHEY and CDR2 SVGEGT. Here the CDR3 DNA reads TGTGCCAGCAGTTTCAGACAGGGCCTCCAAGAGACCCAGTACTTC. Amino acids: CASSFRQGLQETQYF.

The chain's CDR3 is CATSRPTSGGQETQYF. For the CDR3, the DNA is TGTGCCACCAGCAGACCGACTAGCGGGGGGCAAGAGACCCAGTACTTC. The chain carries TRBV15 and TRBJ2-5; 13 bases agree with TRBD2. CDR1 and CDR2 (germline): LNHNV, YYDKDF (reference sequence). Trimming cost V 2 bases and J 2 bases; bases outside gene matches: 2. The CDR3 contains 16 residues.

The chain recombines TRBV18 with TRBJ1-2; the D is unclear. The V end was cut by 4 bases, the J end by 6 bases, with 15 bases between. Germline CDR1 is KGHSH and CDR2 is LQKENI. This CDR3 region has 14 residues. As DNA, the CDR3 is TGTGCCAGCTCACACGGGGTTCAAAGGGATGGCTACACCTTC. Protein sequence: CASSHGVQRDGYTF.

CDR3 DNA: TGTGCCAGCAGTTACCAAGGACAGGGGCAAAACTATGGCTACACCTTC. This translates into CASSYQGQGQNYGYTF. The rearrangement links TRBV6-6 to TRBJ1-2, with 9 bases fitting TRBD1. Germline V lookup: CDR1 MNHNY, CDR2 SVGAGI (reference sequence). J was trimmed by 2 bases and V by 2 bases; bases with no gene match: 6. This CDR3 is built from 16 residues.

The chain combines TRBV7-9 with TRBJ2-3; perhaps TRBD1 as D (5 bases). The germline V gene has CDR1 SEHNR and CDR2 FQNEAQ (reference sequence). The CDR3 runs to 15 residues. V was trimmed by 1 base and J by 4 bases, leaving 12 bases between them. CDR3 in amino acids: CASSLEGDNADTQYF. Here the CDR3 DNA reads TGTGCCAGCAGCTTAGAAGGGGATAACGCAGATACGCAGTATTTT.

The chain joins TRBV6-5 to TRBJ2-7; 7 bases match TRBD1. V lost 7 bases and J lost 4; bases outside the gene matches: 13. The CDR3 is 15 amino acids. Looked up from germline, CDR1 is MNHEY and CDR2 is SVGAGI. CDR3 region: CASKAMTGLAYEQYF. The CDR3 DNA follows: TGTGCCAGCAAGGCGATGACAGGGCTGGCGTACGAGCAGTACTTC.

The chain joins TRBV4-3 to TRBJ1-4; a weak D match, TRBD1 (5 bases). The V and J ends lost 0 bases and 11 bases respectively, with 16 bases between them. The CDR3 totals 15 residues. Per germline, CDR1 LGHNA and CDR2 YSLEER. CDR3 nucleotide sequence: TGCGCCAGCAGCCAAGAAATAGGGACTATGAGGAAACTGTTTTTT. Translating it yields CASSQEIGTMRKLFF.

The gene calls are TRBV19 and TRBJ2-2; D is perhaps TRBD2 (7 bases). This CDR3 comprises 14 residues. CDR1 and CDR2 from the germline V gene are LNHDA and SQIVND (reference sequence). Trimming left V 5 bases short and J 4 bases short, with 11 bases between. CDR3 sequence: CASSRGGGTGELFF. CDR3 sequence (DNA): TGTGCCAGTAGTCGGGGAGGGGGCACCGGGGAGCTGTTTTTT.

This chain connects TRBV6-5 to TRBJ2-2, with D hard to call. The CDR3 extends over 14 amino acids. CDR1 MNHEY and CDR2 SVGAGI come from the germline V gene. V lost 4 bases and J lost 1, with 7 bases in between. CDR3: CASSSHMNTGELFF. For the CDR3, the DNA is TGTGCCAGCAGTTCCCACATGAACACCGGGGAGCTGTTTTTT.

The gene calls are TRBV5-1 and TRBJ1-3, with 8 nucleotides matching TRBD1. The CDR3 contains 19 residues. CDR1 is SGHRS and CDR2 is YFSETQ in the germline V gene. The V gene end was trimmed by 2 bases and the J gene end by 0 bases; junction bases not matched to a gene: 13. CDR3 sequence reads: CASSFSPPGQASSGNTIYF. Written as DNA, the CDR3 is TGCGCCAGCAGCTTCTCCCCACCGGGACAGGCCTCCTCTGGAAACACCATATATTTT.

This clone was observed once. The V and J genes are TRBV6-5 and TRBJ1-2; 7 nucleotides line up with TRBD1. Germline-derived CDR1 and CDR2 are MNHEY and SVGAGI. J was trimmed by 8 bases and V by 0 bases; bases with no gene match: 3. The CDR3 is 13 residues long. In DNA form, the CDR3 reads TGTGCCAGCAGTTACTCGACAGGGAGCGGCTACACCTTC. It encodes CASSYSTGSGYTF.

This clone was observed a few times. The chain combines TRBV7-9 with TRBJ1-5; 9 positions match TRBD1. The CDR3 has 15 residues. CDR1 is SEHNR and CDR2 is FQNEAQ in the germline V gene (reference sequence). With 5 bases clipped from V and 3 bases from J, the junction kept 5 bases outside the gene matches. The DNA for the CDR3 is TGTGCCAGCAGCCCGACAGGGGGACTCAATCAGCCCCAGCATTTT. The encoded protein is CASSPTGGLNQPQHF.

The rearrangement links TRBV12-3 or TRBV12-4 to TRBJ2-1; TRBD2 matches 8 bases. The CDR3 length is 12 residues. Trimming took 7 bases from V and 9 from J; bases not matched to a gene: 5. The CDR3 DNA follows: TGTGCCAGCACGGGGGGGCCGAGTGAGCAGTTCTTC. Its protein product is CASTGGPSEQFF.

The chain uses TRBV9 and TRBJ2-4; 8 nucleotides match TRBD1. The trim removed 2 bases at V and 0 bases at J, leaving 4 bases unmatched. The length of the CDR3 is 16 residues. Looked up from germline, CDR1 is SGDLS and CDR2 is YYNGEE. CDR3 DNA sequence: TGTGCCAGCAGCGTGGGGACAGGCCTAGCCAAAAACATTCAGTACTTC. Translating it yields CASSVGTGLAKNIQYF.

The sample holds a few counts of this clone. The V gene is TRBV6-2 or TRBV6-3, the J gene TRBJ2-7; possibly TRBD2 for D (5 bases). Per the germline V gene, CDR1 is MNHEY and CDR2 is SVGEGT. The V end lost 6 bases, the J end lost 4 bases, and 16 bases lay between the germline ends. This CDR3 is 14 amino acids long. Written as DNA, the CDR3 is TGTGCCAGCAGCTATACTAGTCCCGTTTACGAGCAGTACTTC. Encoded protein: CASSYTSPVYEQYF.

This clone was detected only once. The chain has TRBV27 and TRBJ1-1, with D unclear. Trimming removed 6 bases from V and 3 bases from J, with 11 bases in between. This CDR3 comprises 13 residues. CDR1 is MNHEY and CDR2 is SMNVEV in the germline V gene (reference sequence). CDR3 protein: CASSRVGDTEAFF. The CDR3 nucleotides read TGTGCCAGCAGCCGAGTTGGTGACACTGAAGCTTTCTTT.

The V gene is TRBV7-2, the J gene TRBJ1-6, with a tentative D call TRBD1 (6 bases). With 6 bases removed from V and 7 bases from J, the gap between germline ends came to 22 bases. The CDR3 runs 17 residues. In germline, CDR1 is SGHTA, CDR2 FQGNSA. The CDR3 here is CASSSIGRGARNSPLHF. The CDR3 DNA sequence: TGTGCCAGCAGTTCAATAGGGAGGGGGGCTCGGAATTCACCCCTCCACTTT.

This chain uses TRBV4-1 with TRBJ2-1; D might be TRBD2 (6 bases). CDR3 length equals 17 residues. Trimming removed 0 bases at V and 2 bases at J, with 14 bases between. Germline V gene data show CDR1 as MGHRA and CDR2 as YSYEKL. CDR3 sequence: CASSQEKVEGTYNEQFF. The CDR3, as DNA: TGCGCCAGCAGCCAAGAAAAGGTGGAGGGGACCTACAATGAGCAGTTCTTC.

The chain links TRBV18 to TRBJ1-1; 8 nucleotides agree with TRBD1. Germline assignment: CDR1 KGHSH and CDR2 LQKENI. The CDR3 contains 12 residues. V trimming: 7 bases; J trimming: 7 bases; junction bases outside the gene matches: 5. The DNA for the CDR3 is TGTGCCAGCTTACAGGGGGTCAGTGAAGCTTTCTTT. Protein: CASLQGVSEAFF.

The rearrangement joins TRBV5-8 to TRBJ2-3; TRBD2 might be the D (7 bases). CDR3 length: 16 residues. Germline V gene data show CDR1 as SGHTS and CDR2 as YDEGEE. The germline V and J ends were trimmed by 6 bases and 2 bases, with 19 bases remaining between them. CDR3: CASTRFGGPTTDTQYF. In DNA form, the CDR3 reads TGTGCCAGCACCCGATTCGGGGGGCCGACCACAGATACGCAGTATTTT.

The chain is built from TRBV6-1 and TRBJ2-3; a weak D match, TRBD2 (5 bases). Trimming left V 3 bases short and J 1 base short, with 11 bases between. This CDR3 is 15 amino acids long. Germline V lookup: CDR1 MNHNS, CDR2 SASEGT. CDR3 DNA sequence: TGTGCCAGCAGTGACGGCGGCGGGCGCACAGATACGCAGTATTTT. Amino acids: CASSDGGGRTDTQYF.

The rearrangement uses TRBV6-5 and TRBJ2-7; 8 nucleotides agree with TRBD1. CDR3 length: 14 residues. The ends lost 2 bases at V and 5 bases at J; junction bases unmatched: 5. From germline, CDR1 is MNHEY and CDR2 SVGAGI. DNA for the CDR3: TGTGCCAGCAGTTACCGGACAGGGTTTGACGAGCAGTACTTC. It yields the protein CASSYRTGFDEQYF.

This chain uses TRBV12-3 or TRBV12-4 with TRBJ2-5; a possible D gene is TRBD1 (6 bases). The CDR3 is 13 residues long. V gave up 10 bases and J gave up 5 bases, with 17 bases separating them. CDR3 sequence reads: CAIWDIHWETQYF. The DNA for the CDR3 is TGTGCCATCTGGGACATCCACTGGGAGACCCAGTACTTC.